This T cell receptor beta chain was captured in a study of cytomegalovirus exposure and HLA in healthy donors. Germline-derived CDR1 and CDR2 are MDHEN and SYDVKM. The CDR3 is 17 residues long. Trimming cost V 2 bases and J 4 bases; bases outside gene matches: 12. Study outcomes and limitations: Data from an earlier analysis indicated that most TCR beta V segments were productive either about 87% or about 30% of the time. In a later analysis, TCR beta V- and J-gene trimming was associated with a missense DCLRE1C variant. Approximately 160 TCR beta chains were listed as cytomegalovirus-associated.

The PCR contained 60 Vbeta and 13 Jbeta primers. Profiled with immunoSEQ multiplex PCR; TCRdb holds only in-frame clones, not every one. The sample shows some 150,000 clones, roughly 81% of them seen only once. Turning to this clone: Its antigen is still unknown.

The sequenced sample was PBMCs. The J gene is TRBJ1-2, the V gene TRBV28; 8 bases are a match to TRBD1. The TCR sequence derives from a woman in her forties or fifties in good health and CMV-seronegative. CDR3 nucleotide sequence: TGTGCCAGCAGTTTAAATCCGACAGGGGTGAAGGTCTATGGCTACACCTTC. Protein product: CASSLNPTGVKVYGYTF.